A single sample gave rise to the 29 T cell receptor beta chains below, sequenced in a study of blood T cell repertoires in COVID-19. Clones were sequenced by immunoSEQ multiplex PCR, and TCRdb holds only the in-frame ones, with some missing. The sample consists of roughly 200,000 clones, about 83% of them appearing once. The sequencing input was PBMCs or T cells enriched from blood (not recorded which). The receptors were gathered from a middle-aged man with acute COVID-19.

This sequence joins TRBV9 and TRBJ2-7; 7 bases are shared with TRBD1. Germline lookup yields CDR1 SGDLS and CDR2 YYNGEE. V lost 5 bases, J lost 3 bases, and 11 bases stayed unmatched. This CDR3 region has 15 residues. The CDR3 DNA is TGTGCCAGCAGTCGTTCGGGACAGACAAGCTACGAGCAGTACTTC. This codes for CASSRSGQTSYEQYF.

The chain couples TRBV2 to TRBJ1-5, with no clear D. The V gene's germline CDR1 is SNHLY and CDR2 FYNNEI. Deletions cut 4 bases from V and 4 bases from J, with 8 bases between. The CDR3 has 13 residues. The CDR3 reads CASSAGSNQPQHF. CDR3 bases: TGTGCCAGCAGTGCAGGCTCTAATCAGCCCCAGCATTTT.

Written as DNA, the CDR3 is TGTGCCAGCAGCTTAGGAGGAGAGTACAATGAGCAGTTCTTC. This translates into CASSLGGEYNEQFF. J is TRBJ2-1 and V is TRBV7-3, with a tentative D call TRBD2 (5 bases). The V end lost 2 bases, the J end lost 4 bases, and 9 bases lay between the germline ends. This CDR3 region has 14 residues. Germline assignment: CDR1 SGHTA and CDR2 FQGTGA.

The chain uses TRBV2 and TRBJ2-1, with 10 bases matching TRBD1. The V gene's germline CDR1 is SNHLY and CDR2 FYNNEI. The CDR3 has 14 residues. The V gene end was trimmed by 6 bases and the J gene end by 6 bases; junction bases not matched to a gene: 5. In DNA, the CDR3 is TGTGCCAGCAGAGTAGGGACAGGGGTCAATGAGCAGTTCTTC. Amino acids: CASRVGTGVNEQFF.

V is TRBV2 and J is TRBJ2-7; TRBD1 aligns across 10 bases. Germline lookup yields CDR1 SNHLY and CDR2 FYNNEI. The CDR3 spans 15 residues. The V segment lost 4 bases and the J segment 3 bases; nucleotides outside the gene matches: 6. CDR3 amino acids: CASSARGQGNYEQYF. The CDR3 coding sequence is TGTGCCAGCAGTGCGAGGGGACAGGGGAACTACGAGCAGTACTTC.

V gene TRBV6-6 combines with J gene TRBJ1-1, with D perhaps TRBD1 (5 bases). V was cut by 6 bases and J by 2 bases, with 10 bases left in between. The V gene's germline CDR1 is MNHNY and CDR2 SVGAGI (reference sequence). The length of the CDR3 is 13 residues. The CDR3, as DNA: TGTGCCAGCAGCCTCGACAGAAACACTGAAGCTTTCTTT. Translation: CASSLDRNTEAFF.

The gene calls are TRBV5-1 and TRBJ2-1; possible D gene TRBD2, 5 bases. CDR3 size: 14 residues. V was clipped by 0 bases and J by 8 bases, with 12 bases between them. Germline V CDR1 and CDR2: SGHRS, YFSETQ. The CDR3 nucleotides read TGCGCCAGCAGCTTGGTTAGGGAGAACCATGAGCAGTTCTTC. This sequence encodes CASSLVRENHEQFF.

The genes are TRBV18 and TRBJ1-2, with D maybe TRBD1 (5 bases). The CDR3 has 15 residues. Germline V gene lookup returns CDR1 KGHSH and CDR2 LQKENI. The V end lost 2 bases, the J end lost 4 bases, and 14 bases lay between the germline ends. The chain's CDR3 is CASSPSTASGYGYTF. CDR3 in DNA: TGTGCCAGCTCACCATCGACAGCCTCGGGCTATGGCTACACCTTC.

This chain joins TRBV11-2 and TRBJ1-2, with 12 bases aligning to TRBD1. Trimming at V came to 0 bases and at J to 13 bases, leaving 12 bases not matched to a gene. This CDR3 is built from 16 residues. Germline V gene lookup returns CDR1 SGHAT and CDR2 FQNNGV. For the CDR3, the DNA is TGTGCCAGCAGCTTAGACCTGGGACAGGGGGCGCGTTTCTGCACCTTC. Encoded protein: CASSLDLGQGARFCTF.

This chain links TRBV10-3 with TRBJ1-4; weak D call: TRBD1 (5 bases). Germline values: CDR1 ENHRY, CDR2 SYGVKD. Trimming removed 7 bases from V and 3 bases from J, with 21 bases in between. The CDR3 has 17 residues. The CDR3 reads CAIIHDDGWGANEKLFF. The DNA for the CDR3 is TGTGCCATCATTCATGACGATGGTTGGGGGGCTAATGAAAAACTGTTTTTT.

The chain uses TRBV27 and TRBJ2-1, with 8 bases that match TRBD2. Per germline, CDR1 MNHEY and CDR2 SMNVEV (reference sequence). The CDR3 runs to 15 residues. J was trimmed by 1 base and V by 4 bases; bases with no gene match: 3. The CDR3 DNA follows: TGTGCCAGCAGTTCGCCTAGCGGGTCCTACAATGAGCAGTTCTTC. It specifies CASSSPSGSYNEQFF.

CDR3 residues: CASSLAASGTGEQYF. The CDR3 region has the DNA TGTGCCAGCAGCTTGGCCGCTAGCGGGACAGGCGAGCAGTACTTC. The V gene is TRBV5-4, the J gene TRBJ2-7; possible D gene TRBD2, 9 bases. There are 15 residues in the CDR3. Looked up from germline, CDR1 is SGHNT and CDR2 is YYREEE (reference sequence). The ends were cut back, 0 bases at V and 6 bases at J, with 16 bases in the middle.

The J gene is TRBJ1-2, the V gene TRBV9; D is undetermined. Trimming cost V 0 bases and J 1 base, with 10 bases left between them. The CDR3 runs to 15 residues. CDR1 is SGDLS, CDR2 YYNGEE, per germline. The DNA for the CDR3 is TGTGCCAGCAGCGTAGTCAGACACGGTAACTATGGCTACACCTTC. Amino acids: CASSVVRHGNYGYTF.

The rearrangement joins TRBV25-1 to TRBJ2-1; TRBD2 matches 10 bases. The ends lost 9 bases at V and 5 bases at J; junction bases unmatched: 10. Germline CDR1 reads MGHDK; CDR2 reads SYGVNS. The CDR3 covers 15 residues. CDR3 sequence: CASRETSGQNNEQFF. CDR3 DNA: TGTGCCAGTCGAGAGACTAGCGGGCAAAACAATGAGCAGTTCTTC.

The J gene is TRBJ1-3, the V gene TRBV5-4, with D tentatively TRBD1 (5 bases). Trimming stripped 3 bases from V and 0 bases from J, with 10 bases between. CDR3 length: 15 residues. CDR1 is SGHNT and CDR2 is YYREEE in the germline V gene (reference sequence). The CDR3 here is CASSSQESSGNTIYF. Here the CDR3 DNA reads TGTGCCAGCAGCTCACAGGAGAGCTCTGGAAACACCATATATTTT.

The chain carries TRBV27 and TRBJ1-5; D not certain. V lost 5 bases to trimming and J lost 5 bases, with 16 bases between them. CDR1 is MNHEY, CDR2 SMNVEV, per germline (reference sequence). The CDR3 is made up of 15 amino acids. The CDR3 here is CASSPFGSGYQPQHF. CDR3 nucleotide sequence: TGTGCCAGCAGTCCTTTCGGTTCGGGTTATCAGCCCCAGCATTTT.

The gene calls are TRBV18 and TRBJ2-5; 9 bases are shared with TRBD2. The germline CDR1 and CDR2 sequences are KGHSH and LQKENI. The CDR3 is 16 residues long. V lost 4 bases to trimming and J lost 4 bases; unmatched junction nucleotides: 10. CDR3 coding DNA: TGTGCCAGCTCACTGCAACCTTCGGGACTAGCAGAGACCCAGTACTTC. Translation: CASSLQPSGLAETQYF.

The V gene is TRBV18, the J gene TRBJ1-1; TRBD1 agrees at 7 bases. The length of the CDR3 is 14 residues. Germline lookup yields CDR1 KGHSH and CDR2 LQKENI. The V gene end was trimmed by 2 bases and the J gene end by 4 bases; junction bases not matched to a gene: 4. The CDR3 reads CASSPEQGPTEAFF. The DNA for the CDR3 is TGTGCCAGCTCACCAGAACAGGGGCCCACTGAAGCTTTCTTT.

The J gene is TRBJ2-2, the V gene TRBV3-1 (or the pseudogene TRBV3-2), with 9 bases identical to TRBD2. The CDR3 runs to 14 residues. Germline trimming cut 1 base from V and 9 bases from J; bases unmatched to any gene: 3. The germline V gene encodes CDR1 LGHDT and CDR2 YNNKEL (reference sequence). The CDR3 here is CASSQASGKRELFF. For the CDR3, the DNA is TGTGCCAGCAGCCAAGCTAGCGGGAAGAGGGAGCTGTTTTTT.

V usage is TRBV7-3 and J usage is TRBJ2-2; TRBD1 matches 7 bases. V trimming: 5 bases; J trimming: 6 bases; junction bases outside the gene matches: 9. The CDR3 covers 15 residues. Per the germline V gene, CDR1 is SGHTA and CDR2 is FQGTGA. The CDR3 loop reads CASSPRTGQSGELFF. CDR3 sequence (DNA): TGTGCCAGCAGCCCAAGGACAGGTCAATCCGGGGAGCTGTTTTTT.

The chain is built from TRBV6-1 and TRBJ1-4; D is undetermined. The CDR3 has 16 residues. Per germline, CDR1 MNHNS and CDR2 SASEGT. Trimming stripped 4 bases from V and 0 bases from J, with 12 bases between. The CDR3 region has the DNA TGTGCCAGCAGTGGGCAGGACTCCTCAACTAATGAAAAACTGTTTTTT. This codes for CASSGQDSSTNEKLFF.

V is TRBV5-4 and J is TRBJ1-1; 10 bases align to TRBD1. CDR3 length equals 16 residues. The germline V gene encodes CDR1 SGHNT and CDR2 YYREEE (reference sequence). V dropped 2 bases and J dropped 2; count of bases not matched to a gene: 6. The CDR3 protein is CASSFRDRGPNTEAFF. In DNA form, the CDR3 reads TGTGCCAGCAGCTTCCGGGACAGGGGACCTAACACTGAAGCTTTCTTT.

The table lists this clone with a few counts. The chain has TRBV28 and TRBJ2-1, with D possibly matching TRBD2 (5 bases). Trimming left V 7 bases short and J 4 bases short, with 14 bases between. CDR3 length: 14 residues. Germline V gene sequence: CDR1 MDHEN, CDR2 SYDVKM. The CDR3 DNA is TGTGCCAGCAACGAGGAGGCGCGGTACAATGAGCAGTTCTTC. As protein: CASNEEARYNEQFF. Drawing the rest from reference TRBV28 and TRBJ2-1, the complete variable domain is DVKVTQSSRYLVKRTGEKVFLECVQDMDHENMFWYRQDPGLGLRLIYFSYDVKMKEKGDIPEGYSVSREKKERFSLILESASTNQTSMYLCASNEEARYNEQFFGPGTRLTVL.

The V call is TRBV5-8, the J call TRBJ2-1, with D perhaps matching TRBD1 (7 bases). This CDR3 is built from 15 residues. Trimming pared 10 bases from V and 1 base from J, leaving 18 bases between. Germline V gene lookup returns CDR1 SGHTS and CDR2 YDEGEE. The CDR3 region is CAGGATGSSYNEQFF. In nucleotides, the CDR3 is TGTGCCGGAGGGGCGACAGGGTCTTCCTACAATGAGCAGTTCTTC.

The genes are TRBV5-6 and TRBJ2-2, with D perhaps matching TRBD1 (5 bases). Germline V gene sequence: CDR1 SGHDT, CDR2 YYEEEE. The CDR3 extends over 13 amino acids. Trimming left V 7 bases short and J 7 bases short, with 14 bases between. This CDR3 reads CASEVRVGGELFF. The CDR3 coding sequence is TGTGCCAGCGAAGTCAGGGTGGGCGGGGAGCTGTTTTTT. The full variable domain, in which reference TRBV5-6 and TRBJ2-2 provide the parts outside the CDR3, is DAGVTQSPTHLIKTRGQQVTLRCSPKSGHDTVSWYQQALGQGPQFIFQYYEEEERQRGNFPDRFSGHQFPNYSSELNVNALLLGDSALYLCASEVRVGGELFFGEGSRLTVL.

The rearrangement joins TRBV30 to TRBJ2-3, with 8 bases matching TRBD2. From germline, CDR1 is GTSNPN and CDR2 SVGIG (reference sequence). The CDR3 has 15 residues. Trimming cost V 4 bases and J 4 bases; bases outside gene matches: 10. Here the CDR3 DNA reads TGTGCCTGGAAAATTGGGACTAGGTATCCAGATACGCAGTATTTT. It translates to CAWKIGTRYPDTQYF.

The chain uses TRBV28 and TRBJ1-1; 11 bases match TRBD1. The V gene's germline CDR1 is MDHEN and CDR2 SYDVKM. J was trimmed by 5 bases and V by 11 bases; bases with no gene match: 4. CDR3 length: 12 amino acids. CDR3 nucleotide sequence: TGTGCCGGACAGGGGGCTAAGACTGAAGCTTTCTTT. It yields the protein CAGQGAKTEAFF.

This chain uses TRBV5-1 with TRBJ2-7; tentative D call: TRBD1 (6 bases). Germline loops: CDR1 SGHRS, CDR2 YFSETQ. This CDR3 contains 15 residues. V lost 0 bases to trimming and J lost 2 bases, with 12 bases between them. CDR3: CASSLDGTHPYEQYF. The CDR3 bases are TGCGCCAGCAGCTTGGACGGGACACATCCCTACGAGCAGTACTTC. The complete variable domain, with remaining parts taken from reference TRBV5-1 and TRBJ2-7, reads KAGVTQTPRYLIKTRGQQVTLSCSPISGHRSVSWYQQTPGQGLQFLFEYFSETQRNKGNFPGRFSGRQFSNSRSEMNVSTLELGDSALYLCASSLDGTHPYEQYFGPGTRLTVT.

The gene calls are TRBV7-3 and TRBJ2-1; D is ambiguous. The CDR3 has 13 amino acids. Germline V gene lookup returns CDR1 SGHTA and CDR2 FQGTGA. The V end lost 6 bases, the J end lost 8 bases, and 14 bases lay between the germline ends. The CDR3 protein is CASRQSVSDEQFF. CDR3 nucleotides: TGTGCCAGCAGACAAAGTGTGAGCGATGAGCAGTTCTTC.